This TCR beta chain was documented in a study of blood T cell repertoires in COVID-19. The overall study: Nucleic acid was either cDNA or gDNA, and it came from T cells, B-cell-depleted T cells, or PBMCs.

In the study's own analysis: For nucleated cells, counts were estimated from reference gene primer amplification. The method was immunoSEQ multiplex PCR; TCRdb's version includes in-frame clones alone and lacks a portion of them. D and trimming come from the DNA, and the V and J calls and clone size come from that table. The sample shows about 380,000 clones, about 85% of them seen only once. After removal of 1 base from V and 8 bases from J, the junction contained 3 bases not matched to a gene. Germline values: CDR1 SGHTS, CDR2 YDEGEE. This CDR3 has 13 residues. The chain recombines TRBV5-8 with TRBJ1-2; the match to TRBD1 covers 9 bases. This TCR was sampled from a woman between 18 and 29 years old with acute or convalescent COVID-19. The sample taken for sequencing was peripheral blood. The CDR3 loop reads CASSLTGGAGYTF. The CDR3 DNA reads TGTGCCAGCAGCTTGACAGGGGGCGCAGGCTACACCTTC.